The 16 T cell receptor beta chains reported below all come from one sample, sequenced in a study of cytomegalovirus exposure and HLA in healthy donors. Amplification used 60 Vbeta primers and 13 Jbeta primers. Sequenced by immunoSEQ multiplex PCR; TCRdb stores in-frame clones only, minus some. Seen here are around 94,000 clones, roughly 78% observed once, and the top ten hold around 4.3%. Sequenced input: PBMCs. All receptors come from a middle-aged woman in good health and CMV-seropositive.

DNA of the CDR3: TGTGCCAGTAGGGAGGACAGAAACCAAGAGACCCAGTACTTC. It specifies CASREDRNQETQYF. The chain employs TRBV19 and TRBJ2-5, with D maybe TRBD1 (6 bases). Trimming shortened V by 6 bases and J by 0 bases, and 11 bases separated the two germline ends. In germline, CDR1 is LNHDA, CDR2 SQIVND (reference sequence). The CDR3 spans 14 residues.

This clone was recorded once. The chain joins TRBV7-2 to TRBJ2-1; 8 nucleotides align to TRBD2. The germline gives CDR1 SGHTA, CDR2 FQGNSA. This CDR3 comprises 14 residues. V was pared by 2 bases and J by 9 bases, with 6 bases of the junction left unmatched. The CDR3 nucleotides are TGTGCCAGCAGCTTATTAGCGGGAAAGGGTGAGCAGTTCTTC. This translates into CASSLLAGKGEQFF.

The count of this clone is one. The V call is TRBV19, the J call TRBJ2-1, with 7 bases aligning to TRBD1. CDR1 and CDR2 (germline): LNHDA, SQIVND (reference sequence). CDR3 length: 14 residues. V lost 5 bases and J lost 6; bases outside the gene matches: 7. The CDR3 protein is CASSDSGQINEQFF. Here the CDR3 DNA reads TGTGCCAGTAGTGATTCGGGACAGATCAATGAGCAGTTCTTC.

This clone turned up a few times. Other nucleotide sequences from this sample produce the same CDR3. The chain combines TRBV28 with TRBJ2-5; D remains ambiguous. The germline V and J ends were trimmed by 5 bases and 5 bases, with 12 bases remaining between them. Per germline, CDR1 MDHEN and CDR2 SYDVKM. The CDR3 runs to 13 residues. CDR3 nucleotides: TGTGCCAGCAGTCCCCCTTCTGTGGAGACCCAGTACTTC. Translated: CASSPPSVETQYF.

The gene calls are TRBV6-6 and TRBJ2-5; weak D call: TRBD1 (7 bases). TRBJ2-7 matches the DNA end more closely, so the J call is doubtful. The CDR3 runs 15 residues. Germline V CDR1 and CDR2: MNHNY, SVGAGI (reference sequence). This CDR3 is CASRSGGGRTYEQYF. CDR3 bases: TGTGCCAGCCGTTCAGGGGGAGGCAGAACCTACGAGCAGTACTTC.

The rearrangement uses TRBV11-3 and TRBJ1-4; D might be TRBD1 (5 bases). V was cut by 3 bases and J by 0 bases, with 8 bases left in between. The V gene's germline CDR1 is SGHNT and CDR2 YENEEA. CDR3 length equals 15 residues. This CDR3 is CASSFMTATNEKLFF. The CDR3 DNA is TGTGCCAGCAGCTTCATGACAGCAACTAATGAAAAACTGTTTTTT.

The chain joins TRBV29-1 to TRBJ2-1; D is uncertain. The germline V gene encodes CDR1 SQVTM and CDR2 ANQGSEA. This CDR3 has 13 residues. Between the trimmed V and J ends, which lost 1 base and 10 bases, there was a span of 14 bases. For the CDR3, the DNA is TGCAGCGTTGAAGGGAGATCAGCCGAGGAGCAGTTCTTC. It codes for CSVEGRSAEEQFF.

This clone was seen just once. The J gene is TRBJ2-3, the V gene TRBV7-8; a possible D gene is TRBD2 (5 bases). The length of the CDR3 is 17 residues. Germline V gives CDR1 SGHVS, CDR2 FQNEAQ. Trimming pared 3 bases from V and 0 bases from J, leaving 16 bases between. The CDR3 bases are TGTGCCAGCAGCTTTTTAAGCGGTCGGCTCAGCACAGATACGCAGTATTTT. Protein: CASSFLSGRLSTDTQYF.

The V gene is TRBV7-9, the J gene TRBJ1-2; the match to TRBD1 covers 7 bases. Germline V gene data show CDR1 as SEHNR and CDR2 as FQNEAQ (reference sequence). The CDR3 consists of 15 residues. Trimming cost V 1 base and J 5 bases; bases outside gene matches: 7. DNA of the CDR3: TGTGCCAGCAGCTTAGTAGGGGGACAGCGTTATGGCTACACCTTC. Its protein product is CASSLVGGQRYGYTF.

The chain joins TRBV27 to TRBJ2-3, with D hard to call. The CDR3 spans 13 residues. V was shortened by 7 bases and J by 2 bases, with 10 bases between the two germline ends. Germline V lookup: CDR1 MNHEY, CDR2 SMNVEV (reference sequence). CDR3 amino acids: CASKPDSTDTQYF. The CDR3 nucleotides read TGTGCCAGCAAACCCGACTCCACAGATACGCAGTATTTT.

V usage is TRBV11-2 and J usage is TRBJ2-7; TRBD2 agrees at 8 bases. The ends lost 5 bases at V and 2 bases at J; junction bases unmatched: 5. Germline CDR1 and CDR2: SGHAT and FQNNGV. The CDR3 spans 14 residues. In DNA, the CDR3 is TGTGCCAGCAGCCCGCCGGGACTAGCCTACGAGCAGTACTTC. This encodes CASSPPGLAYEQYF. The whole variable domain, remainder taken from reference TRBV11-2 and TRBJ2-7, is EAGVAQSPRYKIIEKRQSVAFWCNPISGHATLYWYQQILGQGPKLLIQFQNNGVVDDSQLPKDRFSAERLKGVDSTLKIQPAKLEDSAVYLCASSPPGLAYEQYFGPGTRLTVT.

The V call is TRBV5-6, the J call TRBJ2-5, with 13 bases that match TRBD2. Per the germline V gene, CDR1 is SGHDT and CDR2 is YYEEEE. Losses at the gene ends were 4 bases for V and 6 bases for J; bases not matched to a gene: 9. The CDR3 consists of 16 residues. The CDR3 here is CASSHTSGRVLKTQYF. The CDR3 nucleotides read TGTGCCAGCAGCCATACTAGCGGGAGGGTCCTGAAGACCCAGTACTTC.

This clone was recorded only once. V is TRBV28 and J is TRBJ2-3, with 11 bases matching TRBD2. Trimming cost V 6 bases and J 1 base; bases outside gene matches: 3. Germline values: CDR1 MDHEN, CDR2 SYDVKM. This CDR3 region has 15 residues. Here the CDR3 DNA reads TGTGCCAGCAGGGGGACTAGCGGAGGCACAGATACGCAGTATTTT. Protein sequence: CASRGTSGGTDTQYF.

V gene TRBV7-2 combines with J gene TRBJ1-1, with D unclear. The CDR3 has 16 residues. Germline lookup yields CDR1 SGHTA and CDR2 FQGNSA. The V end lost 7 bases, the J end lost 2 bases, and 20 bases lay between the germline ends. Written as DNA, the CDR3 is TGTGCCAGCAACAAGCAACCGGCAGGCTTTAACACTGAAGCTTTCTTT. It specifies CASNKQPAGFNTEAFF.

The chain combines TRBV29-1 with TRBJ2-7; 7 bases are shared with TRBD1. Looked up from germline, CDR1 is SQVTM and CDR2 is ANQGSEA. V shed 5 bases, J shed 2 bases, and the junction held 6 bases outside the gene matches. This CDR3 region has 13 residues. CDR3 in amino acids: CSVPGQSPYEQYF. CDR3 bases: TGCAGCGTTCCGGGACAGTCGCCCTACGAGCAGTACTTC.

This chain links TRBV21-1 with TRBJ2-2; the D segment call TRBD2 is taken from the table without a DNA check. TRBV21-1 is tagged as a pseudogene. CDR3 length: 15 amino acids. The CDR3 DNA sequence: TGTGCCAGCAGCCCCGTCGGGAGCGAATTTGGGGAGCTGTTTTTT. It yields the protein CASSPVGSEFGELFF.